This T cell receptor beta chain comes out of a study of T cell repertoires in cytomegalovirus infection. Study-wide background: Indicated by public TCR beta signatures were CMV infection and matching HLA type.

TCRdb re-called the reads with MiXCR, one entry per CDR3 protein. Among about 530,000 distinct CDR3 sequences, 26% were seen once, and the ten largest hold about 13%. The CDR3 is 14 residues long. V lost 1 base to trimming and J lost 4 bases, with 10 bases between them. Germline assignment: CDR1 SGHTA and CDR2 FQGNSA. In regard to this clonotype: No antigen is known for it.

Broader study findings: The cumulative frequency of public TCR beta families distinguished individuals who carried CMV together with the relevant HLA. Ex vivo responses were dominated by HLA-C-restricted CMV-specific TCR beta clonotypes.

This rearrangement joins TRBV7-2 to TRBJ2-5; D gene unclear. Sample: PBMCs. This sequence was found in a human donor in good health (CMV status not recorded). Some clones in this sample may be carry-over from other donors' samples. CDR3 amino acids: CASSLGLRVETQYF. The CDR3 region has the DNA TGTGCCAGCAGCTTAGGATTAAGGGTAGAGACCCAGTACTTC.